The 26 T cell receptor beta chains below all came from one sample that was sequenced in a study of technical replicates of blood from a handful of donors. Sequencing was performed with immunoSEQ multiplex PCR; in TCRdb, only in-frame clones are kept and a portion is missing. The table includes approximately 59,000 clones, approximately 83% detected once. The sequenced sample consisted of PBMCs. The receptors were sampled from a human donor in good health. Some clones in this sample may be carry-over from other donors' samples.

V usage is TRBV5-1 and J usage is TRBJ2-3; D gene uncertain. Trimming took off 4 bases at V and 0 bases at J, with 15 bases between the two ends. The V gene's germline CDR1 is SGHRS and CDR2 YFSETQ. The CDR3 contains 16 residues. The CDR3 DNA is TGCGCCAGCAGCCTGGAAGGAGTTACTAGCACAGATACGCAGTATTTT. It yields the protein CASSLEGVTSTDTQYF. Full variable domain (remainder filled in from reference TRBV5-1 and TRBJ2-3): KAGVTQTPRYLIKTRGQQVTLSCSPISGHRSVSWYQQTPGQGLQFLFEYFSETQRNKGNFPGRFSGRQFSNSRSEMNVSTLELGDSALYLCASSLEGVTSTDTQYFGPGTRLTVL.

The chain combines TRBV7-2 with TRBJ1-2; D unclear. In germline, CDR1 is SGHTA, CDR2 FQGNSA. V was clipped by 5 bases and J by 0 bases, with 7 bases between them. The CDR3 consists of 13 residues. The DNA of the CDR3 is TGTGCCAGCAGCGACTTGGCTAACTATGGCTACACCTTC. It codes for CASSDLANYGYTF.

This rearrangement joins TRBV2 to TRBJ1-6; D not certain. The length of the CDR3 is 16 residues. CDR1 SNHLY and CDR2 FYNNEI come from the germline V gene. V was pared by 7 bases and J by 8 bases, with 21 bases between. CDR3 in DNA: TGTGCCAGCACCCCCGGAGGCTGGGTCAATGATTCACCCCTCCACTTT. It codes for CASTPGGWVNDSPLHF.

This chain connects TRBV5-1 to TRBJ1-1, with D possibly being TRBD1 (5 bases). V dropped 3 bases and J dropped 1 base, with 16 bases sitting between them. Germline values: CDR1 SGHRS, CDR2 YFSETQ. This CDR3 is 16 amino acids long. The CDR3 is CASSSGLNRPNTEAFF. The DNA of the CDR3 is TGCGCCAGCAGCTCAGGGCTGAACAGACCGAACACTGAAGCTTTCTTT.

The rearrangement uses TRBV12-2 and TRBJ2-7; the listed D gene, TRBD2, was not tested against the DNA. TRBV12-2 is flagged as a pseudogene. The CDR3 contains 15 residues. In DNA form, the CDR3 reads TGTGCAAGTCGCGAGAAAGCGGGAAAATACTACGAGCAGTACTTC. Translation: CASREKAGKYYEQYF.

V usage is TRBV9 and J usage is TRBJ2-5; 7 bases are shared with TRBD1. The CDR3 runs 15 residues. Germline loops: CDR1 SGDLS, CDR2 YYNGEE. With V trimmed by 0 bases and J by 2 bases, 4 bases remained unmatched. The CDR3 protein is CASSVDRGTQETQYF. DNA for the CDR3: TGTGCCAGCAGCGTAGACAGGGGAACTCAAGAGACCCAGTACTTC.

The rearrangement joins TRBV19 to TRBJ2-4; a weak D match, TRBD1 (6 bases). With 5 bases removed from V and 3 bases from J, the gap between germline ends came to 23 bases. The CDR3 is 18 amino acids. Germline V CDR1 and CDR2: LNHDA, SQIVND (reference sequence). The CDR3 bases are TGTGCCAGTAGTCCCTCAGGGGCCGCGCCGGTGGTCAAAAACATTCAGTACTTC. Its translation: CASSPSGAAPVVKNIQYF.

This clone was detected once. The chain uses TRBV7-2 and TRBJ2-1; TRBD2 might be the D (5 bases). Per the germline V gene, CDR1 is SGHTA and CDR2 is FQGNSA. The CDR3 sequence is 11 residues long. Trimming pared 5 bases from V and 14 bases from J, leaving 13 bases between. DNA for the CDR3: TGTGCCAGCAGCCAACGGGGTGTTGAGTTCTTC. It codes for CASSQRGVEFF.

This chain uses TRBV5-1 with TRBJ2-5, with TRBD1 matching 10 bases. CDR3 length: 14 residues. Germline trimming cut 4 bases from V and 5 bases from J; bases unmatched to any gene: 5. CDR1 and CDR2 from the germline V gene are SGHRS and YFSETQ. The CDR3 loop is CASSAPGQGETQYF. The CDR3 DNA sequence: TGCGCCAGCAGCGCGCCGGGACAGGGGGAGACCCAGTACTTC.

In DNA form, the CDR3 reads TGCGCCAGCAGCCCAAACTACCCTTCGACGTTCTCTGAGCAGTTCTTC. Translated: CASSPNYPSTFSEQFF. This chain uses TRBV5-1 with TRBJ2-1; D is unresolved. This CDR3 contains 16 residues. V was pared by 4 bases and J by 9 bases, with 23 bases between. CDR1 is SGHRS and CDR2 is YFSETQ in the germline V gene. The variable domain in full, with the rest retrieved from reference TRBV5-1 and TRBJ2-1, is KAGVTQTPRYLIKTRGQQVTLSCSPISGHRSVSWYQQTPGQGLQFLFEYFSETQRNKGNFPGRFSGRQFSNSRSEMNVSTLELGDSALYLCASSPNYPSTFSEQFFGPGTRLTVL.

J is TRBJ2-3 and V is TRBV5-6; tentatively, D is TRBD2 (6 bases). The CDR3 is made up of 16 amino acids. Trimming cost V 4 bases and J 5 bases, with 20 bases left between them. CDR1 and CDR2 from the germline V gene are SGHDT and YYEEEE. In DNA, the CDR3 is TGTGCCAGCAGCGGGGCGGAGGGGTCAAGAGGAGATACGCAGTATTTT. It yields the protein CASSGAEGSRGDTQYF.

As DNA, the CDR3 is TGTGCCAGCAGCTGGGACAGTTCCACCGGGGAGCTGTTTTTT. This sequence encodes CASSWDSSTGELFF. The chain uses TRBV7-3 and TRBJ2-2; 7 bases align to TRBD1. Germline V gives CDR1 SGHTA, CDR2 FQGTGA. The J segment lost 4 bases and the V segment lost 4 bases, leaving 3 bases of the junction unmatched. The CDR3 has 14 residues.

This chain links TRBV7-2 with TRBJ1-2; D ambiguous. This CDR3 is 16 amino acids long. The V gene's germline CDR1 is SGHTA and CDR2 FQGNSA. The germline V and J ends were trimmed by 2 bases and 0 bases, with 13 bases remaining between them. The DNA of the CDR3 is TGTGCCAGCAGCTTATTGGGCAGGTTAGCTAACTATGGCTACACCTTC. Translation: CASSLLGRLANYGYTF.

The CDR3 reads CASSPIGGGVYEQYF. CDR3 coding DNA: TGTGCCAGCAGTCCAATAGGGGGAGGGGTCTACGAGCAGTACTTC. The chain couples TRBV28 to TRBJ2-7; a weak D match, TRBD2 (7 bases). Trimming removed 5 bases from V and 3 bases from J, with 17 bases in between. The CDR3 totals 15 residues. Germline V gives CDR1 MDHEN, CDR2 SYDVKM.

The genes are TRBV29-1 and TRBJ1-2, with TRBD1 as a possible D gene (5 bases). The V gene lost 1 base and the J gene lost 7 bases, with 13 bases spanning the gap. Germline V gene sequence: CDR1 SQVTM, CDR2 ANQGSEA. CDR3 length equals 13 residues. The CDR3 is CSVEGLGGSGYTF. CDR3 DNA: TGCAGCGTTGAAGGTCTGGGGGGAAGTGGCTACACCTTC.

A note on this clone: The same CDR3 arises from other DNA sequences in this sample as well. This sequence joins TRBV2 and TRBJ1-5; D may be TRBD1 (6 bases). The CDR3 runs to 13 residues. The germline CDR1 and CDR2 sequences are SNHLY and FYNNEI. Trimming pared 6 bases from V and 4 bases from J, leaving 10 bases between. The DNA of the CDR3 is TGTGCCAGCAGAAGACAGGAAAATCAGCCCCAGCATTTT. It codes for CASRRQENQPQHF.

The chain is built from TRBV20-1 and TRBJ2-5, with D tentatively TRBD2 (5 bases). This CDR3 spans 11 amino acids. V lost 3 bases, J lost 9 bases, and 11 bases lay in between. Germline loops: CDR1 DFQATT, CDR2 SNEGSKA (reference sequence). CDR3 protein: CSAREVESQYF. The CDR3 DNA reads TGCAGTGCTAGGGAGGTTGAGTCCCAGTACTTC.

The rearrangement uses TRBV30 and TRBJ1-6; D uncertain. Looked up from germline, CDR1 is GTSNPN and CDR2 is SVGIG (reference sequence). The V end was cut by 0 bases, the J end by 7 bases, with 10 bases between. This CDR3 is built from 14 residues. The DNA for the CDR3 is TGTGCCTGGAGTGTACCAGGAAGCAATTCACCCCTCCACTTT. This gives the protein CAWSVPGSNSPLHF.

In nucleotides, the CDR3 is TGTGCCAGCAGCTTGACTAGCGGGATGTATAATGAGCAGTTCTTC. Translating gives CASSLTSGMYNEQFF. The chain employs TRBV7-3 and TRBJ2-1, with 11 bases aligning to TRBD2. V shed 3 bases and J 7 bases; nucleotides not matched to a gene: 5. The CDR3 totals 15 residues. Germline V CDR1 and CDR2: SGHTA, FQGTGA.

V usage is TRBV27 and J usage is TRBJ1-1; TRBD1 matches 7 bases. V was pared by 0 bases and J by 1 base, with 2 bases of the junction left unmatched. The CDR3 covers 15 residues. The V gene's germline CDR1 is MNHEY and CDR2 SMNVEV (reference sequence). The CDR3 region is CASSLSRQGNTEAFF. The DNA of the CDR3 is TGTGCCAGCAGTTTATCGAGACAGGGGAACACTGAAGCTTTCTTT.

The V gene is TRBV7-3, the J gene TRBJ2-3, with TRBD2 matching over 10 bases. V lost 1 base, J lost 6 bases, and 7 bases stayed unmatched. Germline V gene data show CDR1 as SGHTA and CDR2 as FQGTGA. The CDR3 spans 16 residues. The CDR3 coding sequence is TGTGCCAGCAGCTTAATTGGGCTAGCGGGGGCGGATACGCAGTATTTT. Amino acid sequence: CASSLIGLAGADTQYF.

This chain connects TRBV6-4 to TRBJ2-3; possibly TRBD1 for D (5 bases). Trimming pared 6 bases from V and 5 bases from J, leaving 12 bases between. This CDR3 has 13 amino acids. The germline V gene has CDR1 MRHNA and CDR2 SNTAGT. CDR3 nucleotide sequence: TGTGCCAGCAGCGCCAGGGTGGGAGATACGCAGTATTTT. This codes for CASSARVGDTQYF.

The chain links TRBV9 to TRBJ2-3, with 8 bases that match TRBD2. This CDR3 has 15 amino acids. After removal of 0 bases from V and 4 bases from J, the junction contained 4 bases not matched to a gene. CDR1 is SGDLS, CDR2 YYNGEE, per germline. The chain's CDR3 is CASSVVAGGSDTQYF. CDR3 sequence (DNA): TGTGCCAGCAGCGTAGTTGCGGGGGGCTCAGATACGCAGTATTTT.

V gene TRBV6-5 combines with J gene TRBJ2-7, with a weak D call TRBD1 (6 bases). V shed 6 bases and J shed 3 bases, with 18 bases lying between them. The CDR3 has 15 residues. CDR1 and CDR2 (germline): MNHEY, SVGAGI. The CDR3 sequence is CASSATGTYDYEQYF. The CDR3 nucleotides are TGTGCCAGCAGCGCCACCGGGACATATGACTACGAGCAGTACTTC.

The chain joins TRBV9 to TRBJ2-2, with a tentative D call TRBD2 (5 bases). V shed 0 bases and J shed 5 bases, with 8 bases lying between them. Germline CDR1 reads SGDLS; CDR2 reads YYNGEE. The CDR3 has 14 amino acids. The CDR3 loop is CASSVDGDTGELFF. For the CDR3, the DNA is TGTGCCAGCAGCGTAGACGGGGATACCGGGGAGCTGTTTTTT.

The CDR3 coding sequence is TGTGCCAGCAGCCCTTATCTAGATTACGGGACCCAGTACTTC. It encodes CASSPYLDYGTQYF. The J gene is TRBJ2-5, the V gene TRBV11-1, with D unclear. Trimming left V 5 bases short and J 7 bases short, with 17 bases between. The CDR3 runs 14 residues. Per the germline V gene, CDR1 is SGHAT and CDR2 is FQDESV (reference sequence). The full variable domain, its missing parts supplied by reference TRBV11-1 and TRBJ2-5, is EAEVAQSPRYKITEKSQAVAFWCDPISGHATLYWYRQILGQGPELLVQFQDESVVDDSQLPKDRFSAERLKGVDSTLKIQPAELGDSAMYLCASSPYLDYGTQYFGPGTRLLVL.